This T cell receptor (beta chain) was obtained from a study of cytomegalovirus exposure and HLA in healthy donors. Points from the study as a whole: Some TCR beta chains (164 of them) were listed as cytomegalovirus-associated. The authors reported that TCR beta sequences could predict HLA-A and HLA-B alleles. These predictions were accurate for most subjects in the first cohort.

The primer mix had 60 Vbeta and 13 Jbeta primers. In the source study's methods: Counted up in a later analysis, unique TCR beta chains came to roughly 80 million, with about 10 million shared. Data came from immunoSEQ multiplex PCR; TCRdb stores just in-frame clones and leaves some out. The V and J calls and the clone size are those of that table, but D and trimming were determined from the DNA. The sample lists about 47,000 clones, roughly 76% occurring once. Details on this clone: Its antigen is as yet unknown. The sample has other DNA sequences that encode this CDR3 too.

This CDR3 has 15 amino acids. Germline CDR1 LGHNA, CDR2 YNFKEQ. Trimming removed 2 bases from V and 6 bases from J, with 13 bases in between. The source of this sequence is a man younger than 45 in good health and CMV-seronegative. The sample was PBMCs. This chain uses TRBV4-2 with TRBJ2-2; tentatively, D is TRBD2 (7 bases). The CDR3 loop is CASSQLVGGAGELFF. In DNA form, the CDR3 reads TGTGCCAGCAGCCAATTGGTAGGGGGGGCCGGGGAGCTGTTTTTT.